This T cell receptor beta chain stems from a study of a mutant IDH1 vaccine in newly diagnosed glioma. Assay used: immunoSEQ multiplex PCR; TCRdb lists only in-frame clones, some missing. The sample lists tens of thousands of clones, under 90% occurring once. Time point reported: week 23, last vaccination. Doses comprised 300 ug of mutant IDH1 20-mer peptide each, plus topical imiquimod. Points on this clone: Its antigen is currently unknown.

The CDR3 consists of 14 residues. In germline, CDR1 is MNHEY, CDR2 SMNVEV (reference sequence). Unmatched junction bases numbered 5, after V lost 2 bases and J lost 8 bases. V is TRBV27 and J is TRBJ2-3; 9 bases are shared with TRBD2. The sample here was PBMCs, taken from a glioma patient whose treatment included an IDH1 peptide vaccine. This clonotype originated in a man aged 18 to 29 with glioma. The CDR3 region has the DNA TGTGCCAGCAGTTTAGCGGGAGGGCCAGGTACGCAGTATTTT. Amino acid sequence: CASSLAGGPGTQYF.